The 4 T cell receptor beta chains reported below all come from one sample, sequenced in a study of low-dose radiotherapy and immunotherapy resistance in tumors. Priming of first-strand cDNA relied on TRAV- and TRBV-specific primers (covering alpha and beta chains). TCRs were put through approximately 20 PCR cycles of amplification with Phusion. A constant-region primer and the V-primer adapter served as the primer pair. TCRdb processed the reads anew with MiXCR; each CDR3 protein has one entry. The sample has 45,000 to 75,000 distinct CDR3 sequences, 20% to 25% seen once. Time point indicated: before trial treatment. The sequencing here drew on PBMCs, taken before treatment. These TCRs come from a male donor with prostate cancer.

In this sample, this clonotype turned up many times. The CDR3 DNA reads TGCAGTGCTAGACTGGGGGGACTAGCGGTTTACGAGCAGTACTTC. It is translated as CSARLGGLAVYEQYF. V usage is TRBV20-1 and J usage is TRBJ2-7; 11 nucleotides align to TRBD2. Germline CDR1 is DFQATT and CDR2 is SNEGSKA (reference sequence). V lost 2 bases to trimming and J lost 4 bases; unmatched junction nucleotides: 7. The CDR3 is 15 residues long.

The gene calls are TRBV6-6 and TRBJ2-1, with TRBD2 identical over 7 bases. Germline trimming cut 11 bases from V and 2 bases from J; bases unmatched to any gene: 12. Looked up from germline, CDR1 is MNHNY and CDR2 is SVGAGI (reference sequence). This CDR3 comprises 15 residues. The DNA of the CDR3 is TGTGCCTGTAAGCGGGACCTTGGGACCTACAATGAGCAGTTCTTC. It yields the protein CACKRDLGTYNEQFF.

This clonotype has a count of ten or more. V is TRBV7-6 and J is TRBJ1-3; tentatively, D is TRBD1 (5 bases). Germline V gene lookup returns CDR1 SGHVS and CDR2 FNYEAQ. V was shortened by 5 bases and J by 0 bases, with 17 bases between the two germline ends. The CDR3 sequence is 17 residues long. The CDR3 DNA sequence: TGTGCCAGCAGCCCCCAGGGAGCCGGCGCCTCTGGAAACACCATATATTTT. This gives the protein CASSPQGAGASGNTIYF.

In the case of this clonotype: A far bigger clonotype differs at one base, so this is likely a read error. This chain uses TRBV13 with TRBJ2-2; no clear D. This CDR3 spans 16 amino acids. Germline V gene data show CDR1 as PRHDT and CDR2 as FYEKMQ (reference sequence). The CDR3 loop reads CAGSLGSPLNTGELFF. Here the CDR3 DNA reads TGTGCCGGCAGCTTGGGTAGCCCACTGAACACCGGGGAGCTGTTTTTT.